This paragraph covers one TCR beta chain sequence. Its matching antigen is unknown. After removal of 7 bases from V and 2 bases from J, the junction contained 10 bases not matched to a gene. CDR1 SNHLY and CDR2 FYNNEI come from the germline V gene. The CDR3 spans 16 residues. Sequencing of TCR beta, carried out with a high-throughput approach, was applied to CD8+ and CD4+ T cells from the blood. The RNA input was roughly 0.45 to 1 ug, and it was reverse transcribed with random hexamers. Amplification of TCR beta CDR3 was carried out by immunoSEQ multiplex PCR, which covered 54 Vbeta and 13 Jbeta segments. Each CDR3 protein is one row after TCRdb ran MiXCR on the immunoSEQ multiplex PCR reads. The table shows around 300,000 distinct CDR3 sequences, with 70% to 90% occurring only once. The data belong to a study of CD8 T cells in Susac syndrome. General study points: The number of individuals included in the study's TCR sequencing and HLA analysis was acknowledged as relatively small.

Sequencing was carried out using CD8+ T cells from PBMCs. The chain employs TRBV2 and TRBJ2-3; 9 nucleotides align to TRBD1. This sequence originates from a human donor with multiple sclerosis. CDR3 DNA: TGTGCCAGCAAGAGACAGGGGGTTTCCGACACAGATACGCAGTATTTT. It encodes CASKRQGVSDTDTQYF.